The 10 T cell receptor beta chains listed next were all sequenced from one sample in a study of blood T cell repertoires in COVID-19 (TCRdb year 2020). Library method: the immunoSEQ multiplex PCR assay. TCRdb limited this immuneACCESS table to in-frame rearrangements with V and J called. A share of clones is missing; checked studies link under half to unresolved V genes, and the rest is unexplained. The sample yields 200,000 to 300,000 clones; approximately 86% were counted once. The top ten hold roughly 3% of the sample. The sample taken for sequencing was PBMCs or T cells enriched from blood (not recorded which). The receptor set was obtained from a woman aged 18-35 years who had recovered from COVID-19.

This chain joins TRBV27 and TRBJ2-2; possibly TRBD2 for D (6 bases). Germline V gene sequence: CDR1 MNHEY, CDR2 SMNVEV (reference sequence). V was shortened by 7 bases and J by 0 bases, with 12 bases between the two germline ends. CDR3 size: 15 residues. CDR3 in amino acids: CASTQRGSNTGELFF. CDR3 DNA sequence: TGTGCCAGCACCCAACGGGGGTCGAACACCGGGGAGCTGTTTTTT.

This clone was counted once. The chain employs TRBV28 and TRBJ1-1; tentatively, D is TRBD1 (6 bases). Germline lookup yields CDR1 MDHEN and CDR2 SYDVKM. The ends were cut back, 4 bases at V and 3 bases at J, with 18 bases in the middle. The CDR3 extends over 16 amino acids. The CDR3 here is CASSSRYRVSDTEAFF. Written as DNA, the CDR3 is TGTGCCAGCAGTTCCCGTTACAGGGTCTCGGACACTGAAGCTTTCTTT. The full variable domain, with the rest looked up from reference TRBV28 and TRBJ1-1, is DVKVTQSSRYLVKRTGEKVFLECVQDMDHENMFWYRQDPGLGLRLIYFSYDVKMKEKGDIPEGYSVSREKKERFSLILESASTNQTSMYLCASSSRYRVSDTEAFFGQGTRLTVV.

This chain joins TRBV28 and TRBJ2-5; D is perhaps TRBD1 (6 bases). The germline V gene has CDR1 MDHEN and CDR2 SYDVKM. V lost 2 bases and J 2 bases, leaving 15 bases between the germline ends. The length of the CDR3 is 16 residues. The CDR3 DNA reads TGTGCCAGCAGTTTAGGGGGCGAAGGCTGGCAAGAGACCCAGTACTTC. This codes for CASSLGGEGWQETQYF.

CDR3 coding DNA: TGCAGCGTTGAAAGCCAGGGTACCGGTACGCAGTATTTT. It encodes CSVESQGTGTQYF. V and J are TRBV29-1 and TRBJ2-3, with a possible D match to TRBD1 (5 bases). CDR1 and CDR2 (germline): SQVTM, ANQGSEA. The CDR3 consists of 13 residues. V was pared by 2 bases and J by 8 bases, with 14 bases between.

The count of this clone is one. V is TRBV4-1 and J is TRBJ2-1; D is uncertain. Looked up from germline, CDR1 is MGHRA and CDR2 is YSYEKL. The ends were cut back, 5 bases at V and 2 bases at J, with 13 bases in the middle. CDR3 size: 15 residues. Here the CDR3 DNA reads TGCGCCAGCAGCGCTAAAGGCGGTACCTACAATGAGCAGTTCTTC. This translates into CASSAKGGTYNEQFF.

V and J are TRBV30 and TRBJ2-7; D is possibly TRBD1 (6 bases). The length of the CDR3 is 15 residues. Germline-derived CDR1 and CDR2 are GTSNPN and SVGIG (reference sequence). V was clipped by 1 base and J by 0 bases, with 13 bases between them. The DNA for the CDR3 is TGTGCCTGGAGTGGTCACAGGGAGAGCTCCTACGAGCAGTACTTC. The encoded protein is CAWSGHRESSYEQYF.

The rearrangement joins TRBV5-5 to TRBJ2-7, with TRBD2 identical over 10 bases. CDR3 length: 15 amino acids. CDR1 and CDR2 (germline): SGHKS, YYEKEE (reference sequence). V lost 2 bases and J lost 2; bases outside the gene matches: 4. For the CDR3, the DNA is TGTGCCAGCAGCTTTGGCACTAGCGGGACCTACGAGCAGTACTTC. Protein: CASSFGTSGTYEQYF.

The chain joins TRBV9 to TRBJ1-1; no firm D call. The CDR3 extends over 14 amino acids. V lost 0 bases to trimming and J lost 0 bases, with 6 bases between them. Germline V gives CDR1 SGDLS, CDR2 YYNGEE. CDR3: CASSVGEVNTEAFF. As DNA, the CDR3 is TGTGCCAGCAGCGTAGGGGAGGTGAACACTGAAGCTTTCTTT. The full variable domain, in which reference TRBV9 and TRBJ1-1 provide the parts outside the CDR3, is DSGVTQTPKHLITATGQRVTLRCSPRSGDLSVYWYQQSLDQGLQFLIQYYNGEERAKGNILERFSAQQFPDLHSELNLSSLELGDSALYFCASSVGEVNTEAFFGQGTRLTVV.

The J gene is TRBJ1-4, the V gene TRBV5-5; TRBD1 might be the D (6 bases). Deletions cut 1 base from V and 8 bases from J, with 18 bases between. The CDR3 totals 16 residues. Germline CDR1 reads SGHKS; CDR2 reads YYEKEE (reference sequence). The CDR3 bases are TGTGCCAGCAGCTTGTCACAGGGTTCTCTCCTCGAAAAACTGTTTTTT. It is translated as CASSLSQGSLLEKLFF.

The J gene is TRBJ2-1, the V gene TRBV4-1; TRBD2 matches 12 bases. Germline V gene data show CDR1 as MGHRA and CDR2 as YSYEKL. The length of the CDR3 is 17 residues. Unmatched junction bases numbered 10, after V lost 5 bases and J lost 5 bases. Here the CDR3 reads CASSETSGGVIHNEQFF. CDR3 nucleotide sequence: TGCGCCAGCAGCGAGACTAGCGGGGGAGTAATCCACAATGAGCAGTTCTTC.